The rows below give T cell receptor beta chains drawn from one sample of a study of T cells in Graves' hyperthyroidism and ophthalmopathy. One entry per CDR3 protein results from TCRdb running MiXCR on the multiplex PCR reads. The sample shows 560,000 or so distinct CDR3 sequences, approximately 44% of them seen only once. Material: peripheral blood or thyroid tissue (not recorded which). These receptors were taken from a woman under 30 with Graves' hyperthyroidism. Both conserved end residues are part of each CDR3.

j_call	v_call	cdr3_aa
TRBJ2-7	TRBV7-9	CASSARDRGDYEQYF
TRBJ2-7	TRBV6-1	CASSGEAYEQYF
TRBJ2-3	TRBV2	CASSHGTSGRNTQYF
TRBJ1-1	TRBV24-1	CATSDPGAEAFF
TRBJ1-2	TRBV29-1	CSVAGIVTYGYTF
TRBJ2-7	TRBV20-1	CSARDPRVYEQYF
TRBJ1-2	TRBV6-5	CASSYSVGYTF
TRBJ1-1	TRBV7-9	CASSSAGQSNTEAFF
TRBJ2-5	TRBV29-1	CSVSGGGETQYF
TRBJ2-7	TRBV24-1	CATGDGPYEQYF
TRBJ1-5	TRBV12-3/TRBV12-4	CAGSFAQGAYQPQHF
TRBJ2-3	TRBV7-1	CASSSTGGRNTDTQYF
TRBJ1-4	TRBV12-3/TRBV12-4	CASSSPGSTNEKLFF
TRBJ1-1	TRBV6-1	CASSESLGRSTEAFF
TRBJ1-1	TRBV14	CASSQALAKLWF
TRBJ1-1	TRBV29-1	CSVMWVNTEAFF
TRBJ2-7	TRBV2	CASSPAGLSYEQYF
TRBJ1-1	TRBV29-1	CSASQDWNTEAFF